Following are 23 T cell receptor beta chains from one sample sequenced in a study of T cells in women clearing cervical HPV infection. Data came from immunoSEQ multiplex PCR; TCRdb stores just in-frame clones and leaves some out. This listing includes 20,000 to 25,000 clones. The sequenced material came from blood buffy coat. The receptors here all came from a woman between 18 and 70 years old with a cervical HPV16 infection that either progressed to CIN3+ or cleared (not recorded which).

Concerning this clone itself: Read sequence stops 3 residues before the CDR3 end, and the germline J gene provides the missing end. This chain connects TRBV20-1 to TRBJ2-4; TRBD2 matches at 8 bases. Losses at the gene ends were 1 base for V and 4 bases for J; bases not matched to a gene: 12. The CDR3 runs 17 residues. Looked up from germline, CDR1 is DFQATT and CDR2 is SNEGSKA (reference sequence). The DNA read from the CDR3 is TGCAGTGCTAGAGGCCCTCGCCGCACTAGCGGAAAAAACATT. Amino acids: CSARGPRRTSGKNI. The whole CDR3 sequence is CSARGPRRTSGKNIQYF.

Concerning this clone itself: Germline is not matched at one junction end, which may reflect a read error. Sequencing ends 3 residues short of the CDR3 end; the germline J gene provides the rest. V is TRBV4-2 and J is TRBJ1-1, with 10 bases that match TRBD1. The CDR3 runs 14 residues. CDR1 and CDR2 from the germline V gene are LGHNA and YNFKEQ. The covered CDR3 bases are TGCGCCAGCAGCCAAATGGACAGGGGGACTGAA. This codes for CASSQMDRGTE. The entire CDR3 sequence reads CASSQMDRGTEAFF.

Of note for this clone: The DNA ends 3 residues before the CDR3 does, and the rest of the CDR3 is filled in from the germline J gene. The V call is TRBV7-3, the J call TRBJ2-3; D unclear. CDR1 SGHTA and CDR2 FQGTGA come from the germline V gene. This CDR3 spans 15 amino acids. The part of the CDR3 DNA that was read is TGTGCCAGCAGCTCCTCCGCCGCTGGTAGAGAGACG. It yields the protein CASSSSAAGRET. The complete CDR3 sequence is CASSSSAAGRETQYF.

CDR3 DNA, as far as it was read: TGTGCCAGTCGGACAGGGGGCCATGGGGGC. Amino acid sequence: CASRTGGHGG. The full CDR3 sequence reads CASRTGGHGGYTF. The chain recombines TRBV19 with TRBJ1-2, with 11 bases identical to TRBD1. The missing CDR3 end, 3 residues past where the read stops, is filled in from the germline J gene. Germline V gene lookup returns CDR1 LNHDA and CDR2 SQIVND (reference sequence). The CDR3 sequence is 13 residues long.

The sequenced CDR3 bases are TGTGCCTGGAATCACAGGGGGAAGGATTCACCA. Translating it yields CAWNHRGKDSP. The whole CDR3 sequence is CAWNHRGKDSPLFF. The chain recombines TRBV30 with TRBJ1-4; TRBD1 matches at 8 bases. The CDR3 goes on 3 residues after the read ends, and that part is filled in from the germline J gene. The CDR3 loop spans 14 amino acids. Germline CDR1 and CDR2: GTSNPN and SVGIG (reference sequence).

Points on this clone: The observed sequence ends 3 residues before the CDR3 terminus, with the missing tail filled in from the germline J gene. This chain uses TRBV18 with TRBJ2-7, with 15 bases that match TRBD2. V was clipped by 4 bases and J by 5 bases; unmatched bases: 9. This CDR3 has 17 amino acids. Germline CDR1 KGHSH, CDR2 LQKENI. The sequenced part of the CDR3 DNA is TGTGCCAGCTCACGACCCGGGACTAGCGGGAGGAGAGACGAG. This translates into CASSRPGTSGRRDE. The entire CDR3 reads CASSRPGTSGRRDEQYF.

Comments on this clone: The CDR3 extends 3 residues past the end of the read, so its final part is completed from the germline J gene. The rearrangement joins TRBV20-1 to TRBJ2-7; TRBD2 aligns across 13 bases. The junction had 6 bases not matched to a gene; V was cut back by 5 bases and J by 2 bases. There are 15 residues in the CDR3. Germline V gives CDR1 DFQATT, CDR2 SNEGSKA (reference sequence). CDR3 sequence: CSAAGTSGVTYEQYF. CDR3 bases read: TGCAGTGCTGCCGGGACTAGCGGGGTGACCTACGAG.

Regarding this clone: The read ends 3 residues shy of where the CDR3 ends; the end is completed using the germline J gene. The chain has TRBV7-2 and TRBJ2-7; the match to TRBD1 covers 7 bases. Per the germline V gene, CDR1 is SGHTA and CDR2 is FQGNSA. CDR3 length: 15 amino acids. Unmatched junction bases numbered 10, after V lost 5 bases and J lost 3 bases. The CDR3 bases that were read are TGTGCCAGCAGCCCTCAACAGGGGAAGAGCTACGAG. Residues: CASSPQQGKSYE. The whole CDR3 is CASSPQQGKSYEQYF.

On this clone: The sequence runs out 3 residues before the end of the CDR3; the remainder is reconstructed from the germline J gene. The rearrangement links TRBV19 to TRBJ2-2, with D unclear. This CDR3 region has 17 residues. Per the germline V gene, CDR1 is LNHDA and CDR2 is SQIVND (reference sequence). Partial CDR3 DNA: TGTGCCAGTAGTGAGACGTTTACAGAAAACTCTAATGAAAAG. Amino acids: CASSETFTENSNEK. The whole CDR3 reads CASSETFTENSNEKLFF.

As for this clone: The read finishes 3 residues shy of the CDR3 end, and the germline J gene is used to complete it. The rearrangement uses TRBV4-1 and TRBJ1-3; D perhaps matches TRBD1 (5 bases). Trimming removed 3 bases at V and 1 base at J, with 19 bases between. Germline loops: CDR1 MGHRA, CDR2 YSYEKL. The CDR3 extends over 18 amino acids. Partial CDR3 DNA: TGCGCCAGCAGCCACGGTGGGGCAGGGAACCCTTCTGGAAACACC. Its protein product is CASSHGGAGNPSGNT. The entire CDR3 reads CASSHGGAGNPSGNTIYF.

A note on this clone: The read terminates 3 residues before the CDR3 end, so the remaining end is supplied by the germline J gene. This chain joins TRBV5-1 and TRBJ1-1; perhaps TRBD1 as D (5 bases). The V gene lost 4 bases and the J gene lost 4 bases, with 14 bases spanning the gap. CDR1 is SGHRS and CDR2 is YFSETQ in the germline V gene. This CDR3 has 14 residues. CDR3 sequence: CASSLGAGSTEAFF. CDR3 bases read: TGCGCCAGCAGCCTCGGTGCAGGGAGCACTGAA.

Notes on this clone: The DNA ends 3 residues before the CDR3 does, and the rest of the CDR3 is filled in from the germline J gene. The V and J genes are TRBV7-9 and TRBJ2-4, with D maybe TRBD2 (6 bases). Germline lookup yields CDR1 SEHNR and CDR2 FQNEAQ (reference sequence). The CDR3 runs to 13 residues. The CDR3 here is CASSSRDFYGQYF. The DNA read from the CDR3 is TGTGCCAGCAGTTCCCGGGACTTCTATGGT. Full variable domain (remainder filled in from reference TRBV7-9 and TRBJ2-4): DTGVSQNPRHKITKRGQNVTFRCDPISEHNRLYWYRQTLGQGPEFLTYFQNEAQLEKSRLLSDRFSAERPKGSFSTLEIQRTEQGDSAMYLCASSSRDFYGQYFGAGTRLSVL.

As to this clone: Read data end 3 residues before the CDR3 end; the end is taken from the germline J gene. This chain joins TRBV19 and TRBJ2-1, with TRBD2 matching 9 bases. V dropped 2 bases and J dropped 8; count of bases not matched to a gene: 7. Germline V CDR1 and CDR2: LNHDA, SQIVND (reference sequence). The CDR3 totals 15 residues. The CDR3 loop is CASSISPSGEDEQFF. The CDR3 DNA, read in part, is TGTGCCAGTAGTATAAGTCCTAGCGGGGAAGATGAG.

With regard to this clone: The read comes to an end 3 residues before the CDR3 does, leaving the germline J gene to fill in the end. This sequence joins TRBV6-2 or TRBV6-3 and TRBJ2-4; 7 positions match TRBD1. Germline CDR1 is MNHEY and CDR2 is SVGEGT. Trimming cost V 2 bases and J 1 base; bases outside gene matches: 8. CDR3 length: 17 residues. Partial CDR3 DNA: TGTGCCAGCAGTTACGTGGGACAGACTATGGCCAAAAACATT. Its translation: CASSYVGQTMAKNI. The full CDR3 protein is CASSYVGQTMAKNIQYF.

To note about this clone: The sequenced fragment ends 3 residues before the CDR3 boundary, so the rest is inferred from the germline J gene. The chain uses TRBV2 and TRBJ1-1; D is perhaps TRBD1 (6 bases). V lost 2 bases and J lost 1, with 8 bases in between. The CDR3 has 14 residues. In germline, CDR1 is SNHLY, CDR2 FYNNEI. CDR3 residues: CASSETGKNTEAFF. The CDR3 DNA, read in part, is TGTGCCAGCAGTGAAACAGGGAAGAACACTGAA.

Notes on this clone: With the read ending 3 residues before the CDR3 end, the germline J gene is used to fill in that end. The chain recombines TRBV19 with TRBJ2-1; 7 bases match TRBD1. Germline lookup yields CDR1 LNHDA and CDR2 SQIVND (reference sequence). The CDR3 is 15 residues long. The V segment lost 3 bases and the J segment 8 bases; nucleotides outside the gene matches: 10. Incomplete CDR3 DNA: TGTGCCAGTAGTATCAGGGACAGCCCTAAGGATGAG. Its translation is CASSIRDSPKDE. The complete CDR3 sequence is CASSIRDSPKDEQFF.

Turning to this clone: The read ends 3 residues early relative to the CDR3; the germline J gene fills the gap. The V call is TRBV7-8, the J call TRBJ2-7; D is unresolved. V shed 1 base and J shed 0 bases, with 7 bases lying between them. This CDR3 contains 14 residues. The V gene's germline CDR1 is SGHVS and CDR2 FQNEAQ. The covered CDR3 bases are TGTGCCAGCAGCTTAGACTCGAGCTCCTACGAG. Translation: CASSLDSSSYE. The full CDR3 protein reads CASSLDSSSYEQYF.

On this clone: The observed sequence ends 3 residues before the CDR3 terminus, with the missing tail filled in from the germline J gene. This chain links TRBV30 with TRBJ1-2, with TRBD1 as a possible D gene (6 bases). Germline values: CDR1 GTSNPN, CDR2 SVGIG (reference sequence). The CDR3 extends over 13 amino acids. The covered CDR3 bases are TGTGCCTGGAGAAGCGGGGGGGCGGGTACC. This gives the protein CAWRSGGAGT. The CDR3 in its entirety is CAWRSGGAGTYTF. Full variable domain (missing parts from reference TRBV30 and TRBJ1-2): SQTIHQWPATLVQPVGSPLSLECTVEGTSNPNLYWYRQAAGRGLQLLFYSVGIGQISSEVPQNLSASRPQDRQFILSSKKLLLSDSGFYLCAWRSGGAGTYTFGSGTRLTVV.

About this clone itself: Coverage ceases 3 residues before the CDR3 finishes, and the germline J gene fills in the end. This rearrangement joins TRBV5-1 to TRBJ1-6; D is perhaps TRBD1 (5 bases). V lost 0 bases, J lost 10 bases, and 11 bases lay in between. Per germline, CDR1 SGHRS and CDR2 YFSETQ. The CDR3 is made up of 14 amino acids. The part of the CDR3 DNA that was read is TGCGCCAGCAGCTTGGGGGGGGGAGGATCACCC. It codes for CASSLGGGGSP. The whole CDR3 is CASSLGGGGSPLHF. Variable domain in full (rest from reference TRBV5-1 and TRBJ1-6): KAGVTQTPRYLIKTRGQQVTLSCSPISGHRSVSWYQQTPGQGLQFLFEYFSETQRNKGNFPGRFSGRQFSNSRSEMNVSTLELGDSALYLCASSLGGGGSPLHFGNGTRLTVT.

Judged by frequency, this clone is medium-sized (0.01 to 0.1%). The read stops 3 residues short of the end of the CDR3; the missing end is completed from the germline J gene. The rearrangement links TRBV30 to TRBJ2-2; D may be TRBD1 (5 bases). Trimming stripped 3 bases from V and 6 bases from J, with 11 bases between. CDR3 size: 13 residues. Germline CDR1 reads GTSNPN; CDR2 reads SVGIG (reference sequence). The CDR3 bases that were read are TGTGCCTGGAGCCAGGGTTTAGCCGGGGAG. The encoded protein is CAWSQGLAGE. The full CDR3 reads CAWSQGLAGELFF. Drawing the rest from reference TRBV30 and TRBJ2-2, the complete variable domain is SQTIHQWPATLVQPVGSPLSLECTVEGTSNPNLYWYRQAAGRGLQLLFYSVGIGQISSEVPQNLSASRPQDRQFILSSKKLLLSDSGFYLCAWSQGLAGELFFGEGSRLTVL.

Comment on this clone: The read falls 3 residues short of the CDR3 end, and the missing part is taken from the germline J gene. The V and J genes are TRBV14 and TRBJ2-1, with TRBD1 identical over 9 bases. The CDR3 is 17 amino acids. CDR1 is SGHDN and CDR2 is FVKESK in the germline V gene. Losses at the gene ends were 0 bases for V and 4 bases for J; bases not matched to a gene: 7. CDR3: CASSQDRLGTGYNEQFF. The sequenced part of the CDR3 DNA is TGTGCCAGCAGCCAAGATAGATTAGGGACAGGGTACAATGAG.

The CDR3 bases that were read are TGTGCCAGCAGTTACTCGGGACAGAGCAATCAGCCC. This codes for CASSYSGQSNQP. The whole CDR3 protein is CASSYSGQSNQPQHF. The V gene is TRBV6-2 or TRBV6-3, the J gene TRBJ1-5; 7 nucleotides align to TRBD1. The CDR3 goes on 3 residues after the read ends, and that part is filled in from the germline J gene. Germline CDR1 is MNHEY and CDR2 is SVGEGT. Losses at the gene ends were 0 bases for V and 1 base for J; bases not matched to a gene: 0. This CDR3 spans 15 amino acids.

On this clone: Read sequence stops 3 residues before the CDR3 end, and the germline J gene provides the missing end. V is TRBV20-1 and J is TRBJ2-3, with 8 bases that match TRBD1. V shed 3 bases and J 2 bases; nucleotides not matched to a gene: 7. The length of the CDR3 is 15 residues. Germline-derived CDR1 and CDR2 are DFQATT and SNEGSKA (reference sequence). The CDR3: CSASGRTGTTDTQYF. The CDR3 DNA, read in part, is TGCAGTGCTAGTGGCCGGACAGGGACCACAGATACG.